This is a list of T cell receptor beta chains from one sample in a study of T cells after yellow fever vaccination. TCRdb called the 5' RACE reads again in MiXCR, with one record for every CDR3 protein. Of about 580,000 distinct CDR3 sequences in the sample, about a sixth were seen once. The specimen comprised PBMCs, sampled around 5 days after the first yellow fever vaccination. These receptors were taken from a man aged 18 to 30 who received the YFV17D yellow fever vaccine. Both conserved end residues are part of each CDR3. The order of the fields is clone size, V gene, D gene, J gene, CDR3 DNA, CDR3 protein. D genes are given only for firm matches. A clone size is listed for some rows: how often the clone was seen (once, few, many), or a class if it is expanded.

size: few
V: TRBV11-3
D: TRBD1
J: TRBJ2-2
DNA: TGTGCCAGCAGCTCGTGGGCCGGGACAGAGAACACCGGGGAGCTGTTTTTT
CDR3: CASSSWAGTENTGELFF

size: few
V: TRBV12-3/TRBV12-4
D: -
J: TRBJ2-2
DNA: TGTGCCAGCAGATTGACAGGAACCGGGGAGCTGTTTTTT
CDR3: CASRLTGTGELFF

size: -
V: TRBV5-1
D: -
J: TRBJ1-1
DNA: TGCGCCAGCAGTGGACTGACAGCCTACACTGAAGCTTTCTTT
CDR3: CASSGLTAYTEAFF

size: -
V: TRBV20-1
D: TRBD2
J: TRBJ2-3
DNA: TGCAGTGTACCGGGACTAGGCACAGATATGCAGTATTTT
CDR3: CSVPGLGTDMQYF

size: many
V: TRBV12-3/TRBV12-4
D: TRBD1
J: TRBJ1-2
DNA: TGTGCCAGCAGATCACAGGGGGCACAATATGGCTACACCTTC
CDR3: CASRSQGAQYGYTF

size: -
V: TRBV20-1
D: -
J: TRBJ1-1
DNA: TGCAGTGCTTTCAGGCCCCCGGGAACTGAAGCTTTCTTT
CDR3: CSAFRPPGTEAFF

size: -
V: TRBV7-9
D: -
J: TRBJ2-1
DNA: TGTGCCAGCAGCTTCAAGGCCAGTGAGCAGTTCTTC
CDR3: CASSFKASEQFF

size: -
V: TRBV2
D: TRBD1
J: TRBJ1-2
DNA: TGTGCCAGCAGCGCCCTCCGGGACAGTGTTGGCTACACCTTC
CDR3: CASSALRDSVGYTF

size: many
V: TRBV12-3/TRBV12-4
D: -
J: TRBJ1-3
DNA: TGTGCCAGCAGTTTAGGCCTCCCAGGGTTAAACACCATATATTTT
CDR3: CASSLGLPGLNTIYF

size: -
V: TRBV7-2
D: TRBD1
J: TRBJ2-3
DNA: TGTGCCACCGCAAGGGACAGGGATACAGATACGCAGTATTTT
CDR3: CATARDRDTDTQYF

size: -
V: TRBV7-9
D: TRBD2
J: TRBJ2-5
DNA: TGTGCCAGCAGCTGGACTAGCTTGGAGACCCAGTACTTC
CDR3: CASSWTSLETQYF

size: -
V: TRBV7-2
D: TRBD2
J: TRBJ2-5
DNA: TGTGCCAGCAGCTTTAGCGGGGGGGCGAAGACCCAGTACTTC
CDR3: CASSFSGGAKTQYF

size: many
V: TRBV18
D: -
J: TRBJ2-3
DNA: TGTGCCAGCTCACCACCCGGCACTGATACGCAGTATTTT
CDR3: CASSPPGTDTQYF

size: -
V: TRBV5-1
D: TRBD2
J: TRBJ2-3
DNA: TGCGCCAGCAGCACCTGGACTAGCGGGGACCCAGATACGCAGTATTTT
CDR3: CASSTWTSGDPDTQYF

size: -
V: TRBV7-6
D: TRBD1
J: TRBJ1-5
DNA: TGTGCCAGCAGCTTGACAGGGGAGCCAGGTCAGCCCCAGCATTTT
CDR3: CASSLTGEPGQPQHF

size: few
V: TRBV4-1
D: TRBD2
J: TRBJ2-3
DNA: TGCGCCAGCAGCCAAGTCACGGGGGGAACTACAGATACGCAGTATTTT
CDR3: CASSQVTGGTTDTQYF

size: many
V: TRBV29-1
D: -
J: TRBJ2-2
DNA: TGCAGCGTTGAAATGGTTGGCACCGGGGAGCTGTTTTTT
CDR3: CSVEMVGTGELFF

size: many
V: TRBV9
D: TRBD1
J: TRBJ1-4
DNA: TGTGCCAGCAGCTACGTGGGGGACAGGGGCGAAAAACTGTTTTTT
CDR3: CASSYVGDRGEKLFF

size: -
V: TRBV30
D: -
J: TRBJ1-1
DNA: TGTGCCTGGAGTCAGTCGGGCAGCACTGAAGCTTTCTTT
CDR3: CAWSQSGSTEAFF

size: -
V: TRBV20-1
D: TRBD1
J: TRBJ1-5
DNA: TGCAGTGCTTCCGGACAGGTCAATCAGCCCCAGCATTTT
CDR3: CSASGQVNQPQHF

size: -
V: TRBV6-2/TRBV6-3
D: TRBD1
J: TRBJ1-2
DNA: TGTGCCAGCACTTTACGAGGGACAGGGGGCCGCAACTATGGCTACACCTTC
CDR3: CASTLRGTGGRNYGYTF

size: few
V: TRBV5-1
D: -
J: TRBJ2-5
DNA: TGCGCCAGCAGCCCGGGACCGTCACCTTTGGAGACCCAGTACTTC
CDR3: CASSPGPSPLETQYF

size: few
V: TRBV5-6
D: -
J: TRBJ2-5
DNA: TGTGCCAGCAGGATCACCGGGGGTTCCCAGTACTTC
CDR3: CASRITGGSQYF

size: -
V: TRBV20-1
D: -
J: TRBJ1-3
DNA: TGCAGTGCTAGAGATCCTCGGCGGGGCACTGGAAACACCATATATTTT
CDR3: CSARDPRRGTGNTIYF

size: -
V: TRBV29-1
D: TRBD2
J: TRBJ2-2
DNA: TGCAGCGTTGAAGACGGGGGGTCGAACACCGGGGAGCTGTTTTTT
CDR3: CSVEDGGSNTGELFF

size: -
V: TRBV12-3/TRBV12-4
D: TRBD1
J: TRBJ2-7
DNA: TGTGCCAGCAGTCGGGACAGGAAATCCTACGAGCAGTACTTC
CDR3: CASSRDRKSYEQYF

size: few
V: TRBV4-2
D: TRBD2
J: TRBJ2-5
DNA: TGTGCCAGCAGCCAAGATAAGGGGGCTAGCGGGACGACCCAGTACTTC
CDR3: CASSQDKGASGTTQYF

size: few
V: TRBV3-1
D: -
J: TRBJ1-3
DNA: TGTGCCAGCAGCCAAGACACCTCCTTTGGAAACACCATATATTTT
CDR3: CASSQDTSFGNTIYF

size: few
V: TRBV5-1
D: TRBD1
J: TRBJ1-1
DNA: TGCGCCAGCAGCCAGGGACAGAGAAGGACTGAAGCTTTCTTT
CDR3: CASSQGQRRTEAFF

size: -
V: TRBV29-1
D: -
J: TRBJ2-7
DNA: TGCAGCGTTGAACGGGGCTACGAGCAGTACTTC
CDR3: CSVERGYEQYF

size: few
V: TRBV6-2/TRBV6-3
D: TRBD1
J: TRBJ2-2
DNA: TGTGCCAGCAGTATTACCCCGGACAGGGCCGGGGGGGAGCTGTTTTTT
CDR3: CASSITPDRAGGELFF

size: few
V: TRBV4-1
D: -
J: TRBJ1-5
DNA: TGCGCCAGCAGCCAAGAATACGGGGTTCAGCCCCAGCATTTT
CDR3: CASSQEYGVQPQHF

size: -
V: TRBV28
D: -
J: TRBJ1-1
DNA: TGTGCCAGCAGTTCCTCTTGGGGGAACACTGAAGCTTTCTTT
CDR3: CASSSSWGNTEAFF

size: -
V: TRBV15
D: -
J: TRBJ1-2
DNA: TGTGCCACCAGCAGAGTAATCCTCGGGGTCCATGGCTACACCTTC
CDR3: CATSRVILGVHGYTF

size: few
V: TRBV4-1
D: -
J: TRBJ1-1
DNA: TGCGCCAGCAGCCAAGTAATAGGGAGGGAGGGCACTGAAGCTTTCTTT
CDR3: CASSQVIGREGTEAFF

size: -
V: TRBV7-2
D: TRBD2
J: TRBJ2-3
DNA: TGTGCCAGCAGCTTGGGACTAGCGACCAGCACAGATACGCAGTATTTT
CDR3: CASSLGLATSTDTQYF

size: -
V: TRBV7-2
D: -
J: TRBJ2-1
DNA: TGTGCCAGCAGCTTAGCAAGGGGCGAATTGGATGAGCAGTTCTTC
CDR3: CASSLARGELDEQFF